Each of the 7 T cell receptor beta chains below was sequenced from the same sample in a study of early T cells in non-severe SARS-CoV-2 infection. TCRdb fed the 5' RACE reads into MiXCR, producing one record per CDR3 protein. The table includes some 67,000 distinct CDR3 sequences, roughly 10% detected once. Source: whole blood, taken at baseline. The source is an adult who was a healthcare worker with PCR-confirmed SARS-CoV-2 infection or an uninfected control (not recorded which).

This clonotype was counted at least ten times. The chain is built from TRBV7-9 and TRBJ1-2; D is perhaps TRBD1 (5 bases). Trimming removed 4 bases at V and 4 bases at J, with 16 bases between. The germline CDR1 and CDR2 sequences are SEHNR and FQNEAQ (reference sequence). There are 15 residues in the CDR3. The CDR3, as DNA: TGTGCCAGCAGCTCGGACACCAGACAATTCTATGGCTACACCTTC. Its translation: CASSSDTRQFYGYTF.

In this sample, this clonotype turned up a few times. The chain recombines TRBV6-6 with TRBJ1-3; 9 bases map to TRBD1. The germline V gene has CDR1 MNHNY and CDR2 SVGAGI (reference sequence). The CDR3 consists of 14 residues. The trim removed 9 bases at V and 7 bases at J, leaving 10 bases unmatched. For the CDR3, the DNA is TGTGCCAGGGGGGACAGGGAGTCGTCGAACACCATATATTTT. This sequence encodes CARGDRESSNTIYF.

This clonotype has just a few counts. The gene calls are TRBV12-3 or TRBV12-4 and TRBJ1-3; the match to TRBD1 covers 8 bases. The CDR3 spans 14 residues. V shed 5 bases and J 5 bases; nucleotides not matched to a gene: 5. The CDR3 bases are TGTGCCAGCAGTATTGGACAGGGCAGAAACACCATATATTTT. This codes for CASSIGQGRNTIYF.

This clonotype was observed a few times. The CDR3 loop is CASSLIRGASTDTQYF. CDR3 bases: TGTGCCAGCAGTTTGATTCGAGGGGCGAGCACAGATACGCAGTATTTT. This rearrangement joins TRBV28 to TRBJ2-3; D possibly uses TRBD1 or TRBD2 (5 bases each). Trimming took 3 bases from V and 0 from J, leaving 13 bases between them. Per the germline V gene, CDR1 is MDHEN and CDR2 is SYDVKM. This CDR3 region has 16 residues. Variable domain in full (rest from reference TRBV28 and TRBJ2-3): DVKVTQSSRYLVKRTGEKVFLECVQDMDHENMFWYRQDPGLGLRLIYFSYDVKMKEKGDIPEGYSVSREKKERFSLILESASTNQTSMYLCASSLIRGASTDTQYFGPGTRLTVL.

This clonotype was observed a handful of times. The rearrangement links TRBV29-1 to TRBJ1-1; perhaps TRBD1 as D (5 bases). Between the trimmed V and J ends, which lost 5 bases and 6 bases, there was a span of 7 bases. This CDR3 is built from 10 residues. Germline CDR1 and CDR2: SQVTM and ANQGSEA. CDR3 bases: TGCAGCGTTTCGGGGGCTGAAGCTTTCTTT. The encoded protein is CSVSGAEAFF.

This clonotype is labeled as medium-sized. The chain combines TRBV28 with TRBJ1-1; D unclear. This CDR3 comprises 10 residues. The germline gives CDR1 MDHEN, CDR2 SYDVKM. Trimming cost V 5 bases and J 7 bases, with 5 bases left between them. The CDR3 spells CASSLNEAFF. The CDR3 coding sequence is TGTGCCAGCAGTCTAAATGAAGCTTTCTTT.

The chain combines TRBV7-2 with TRBJ2-4, with D unresolved. V lost 0 bases, J lost 6 bases, and 6 bases lay in between. Germline CDR1 and CDR2: SGHTA and FQGNSA. The CDR3 covers 13 residues. CDR3 DNA sequence: TGTGCCAGCAGCTTAGCGTCAGTAAACATTCAGTACTTC. Translation gives CASSLASVNIQYF.